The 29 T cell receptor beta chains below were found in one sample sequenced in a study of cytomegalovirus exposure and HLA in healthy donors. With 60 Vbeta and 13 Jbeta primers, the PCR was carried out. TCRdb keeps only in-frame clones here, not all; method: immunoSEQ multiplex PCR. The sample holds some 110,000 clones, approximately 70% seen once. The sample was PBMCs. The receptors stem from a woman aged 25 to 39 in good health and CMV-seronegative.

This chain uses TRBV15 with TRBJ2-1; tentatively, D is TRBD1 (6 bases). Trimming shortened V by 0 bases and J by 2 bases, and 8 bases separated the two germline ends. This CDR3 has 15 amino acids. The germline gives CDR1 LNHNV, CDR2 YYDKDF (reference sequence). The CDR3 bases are TGTGCCACCAGCAGAGACCGGGACACCTACAATGAGCAGTTCTTC. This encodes CATSRDRDTYNEQFF.

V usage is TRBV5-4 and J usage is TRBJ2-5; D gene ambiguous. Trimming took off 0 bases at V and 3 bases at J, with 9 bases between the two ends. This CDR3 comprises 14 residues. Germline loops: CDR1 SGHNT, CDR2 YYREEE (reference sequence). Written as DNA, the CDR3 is TGTGCCAGCAGCTTGGATAGCATCGAAGAGACCCAGTACTTC. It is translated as CASSLDSIEETQYF.

CDR3 nucleotides: TGTGCCTGGAGTAGGGGGTTTGGGACTAGCGGGTCAGATACGCAGTATTTT. Protein: CAWSRGFGTSGSDTQYF. The V call is TRBV30, the J call TRBJ2-3; 12 nucleotides line up with TRBD2. CDR1 and CDR2 from the germline V gene are GTSNPN and SVGIG (reference sequence). V lost 2 bases to trimming and J lost 4 bases; unmatched junction nucleotides: 10. The CDR3 contains 17 residues.

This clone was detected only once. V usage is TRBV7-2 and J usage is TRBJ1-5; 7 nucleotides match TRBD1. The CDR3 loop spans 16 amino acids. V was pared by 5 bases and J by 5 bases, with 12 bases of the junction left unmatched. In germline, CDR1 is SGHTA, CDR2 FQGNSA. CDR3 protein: CASSPWAGTEDQPQHF. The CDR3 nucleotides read TGTGCCAGCAGCCCCTGGGCGGGGACAGAGGATCAGCCCCAGCATTTT.

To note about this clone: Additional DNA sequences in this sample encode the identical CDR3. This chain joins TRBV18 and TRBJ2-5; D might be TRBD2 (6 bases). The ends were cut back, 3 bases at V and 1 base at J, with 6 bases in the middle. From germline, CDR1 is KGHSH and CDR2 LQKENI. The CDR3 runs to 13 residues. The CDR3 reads CASSPGLQETQYF. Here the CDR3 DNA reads TGTGCCAGCTCACCGGGACTCCAAGAGACCCAGTACTTC.

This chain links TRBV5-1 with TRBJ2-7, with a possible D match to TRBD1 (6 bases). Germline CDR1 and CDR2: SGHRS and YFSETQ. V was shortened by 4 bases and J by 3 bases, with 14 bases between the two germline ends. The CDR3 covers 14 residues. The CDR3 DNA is TGCGCCAGCAGCCGAGACAGGTCGTACTACGAGCAGTACTTC. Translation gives CASSRDRSYYEQYF.

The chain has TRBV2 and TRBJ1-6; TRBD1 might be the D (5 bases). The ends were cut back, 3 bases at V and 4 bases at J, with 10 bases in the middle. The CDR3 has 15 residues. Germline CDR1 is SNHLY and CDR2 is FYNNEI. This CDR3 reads CASSEGGSYNSPLHF. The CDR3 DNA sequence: TGTGCCAGCAGTGAGGGGGGGTCATATAATTCACCCCTCCACTTT.

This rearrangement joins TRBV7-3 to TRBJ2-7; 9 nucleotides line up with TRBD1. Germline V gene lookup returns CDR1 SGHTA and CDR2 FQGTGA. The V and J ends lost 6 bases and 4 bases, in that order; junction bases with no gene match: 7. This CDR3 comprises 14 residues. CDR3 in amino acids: CASSSTGGKYEQYF. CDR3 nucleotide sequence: TGTGCCAGCAGTTCGACAGGGGGTAAATACGAGCAGTACTTC.

CDR3 amino acids: CAWAPAGFEQYF. The CDR3 DNA sequence: TGTGCCTGGGCCCCCGCGGGGTTCGAGCAGTACTTC. The V call is TRBV30, the J call TRBJ2-7; D is possibly TRBD2 (6 bases). The CDR3 runs to 12 residues. Between the trimmed V and J ends, which lost 5 bases and 6 bases, there was a span of 14 bases. Germline CDR1 and CDR2: GTSNPN and SVGIG (reference sequence).

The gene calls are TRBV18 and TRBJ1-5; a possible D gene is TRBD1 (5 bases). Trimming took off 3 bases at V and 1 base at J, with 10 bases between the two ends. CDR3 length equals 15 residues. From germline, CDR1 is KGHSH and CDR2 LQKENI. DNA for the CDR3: TGTGCCAGCTCACCGGCGGGGCTGAGCAATCAGCCCCAGCATTTT. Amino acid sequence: CASSPAGLSNQPQHF. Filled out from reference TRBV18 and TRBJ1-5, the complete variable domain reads NAGVMQNPRHLVRRRGQEARLRCSPMKGHSHVYWYRQLPEEGLKFMVYLQKENIIDESGMPKERFSAEFPKEGPSILRIQQVVRGDSAAYFCASSPAGLSNQPQHFGDGTRLSIL.

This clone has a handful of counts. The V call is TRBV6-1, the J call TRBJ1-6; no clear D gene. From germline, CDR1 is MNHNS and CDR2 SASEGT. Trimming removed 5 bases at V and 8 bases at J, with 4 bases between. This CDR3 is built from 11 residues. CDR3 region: CASSQDSPLHF. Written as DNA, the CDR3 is TGTGCCAGCAGTCAGGATTCACCCCTCCACTTT.

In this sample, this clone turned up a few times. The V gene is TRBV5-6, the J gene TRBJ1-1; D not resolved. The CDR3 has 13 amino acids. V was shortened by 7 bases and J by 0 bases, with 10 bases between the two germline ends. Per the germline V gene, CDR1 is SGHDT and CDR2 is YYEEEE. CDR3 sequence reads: CASVNSLNTEAFF. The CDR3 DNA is TGTGCCAGCGTGAACAGCCTGAACACTGAAGCTTTCTTT.

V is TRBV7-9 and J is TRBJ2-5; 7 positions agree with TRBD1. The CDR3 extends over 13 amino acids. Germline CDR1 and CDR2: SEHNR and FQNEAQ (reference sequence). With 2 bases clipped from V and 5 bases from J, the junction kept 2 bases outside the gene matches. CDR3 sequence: CASSLKGAETQYF. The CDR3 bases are TGTGCCAGCAGCTTAAAGGGGGCCGAGACCCAGTACTTC.

The CDR3 is CASSLIMTGDDEQYF. DNA for the CDR3: TGTGCCAGCAGCTTAATAATGACAGGGGACGACGAGCAGTACTTC. The chain joins TRBV7-9 to TRBJ2-7; 8 nucleotides match TRBD1. The CDR3 is made up of 15 amino acids. Germline V CDR1 and CDR2: SEHNR, FQNEAQ (reference sequence). With V trimmed by 2 bases and J by 5 bases, 8 bases remained unmatched.

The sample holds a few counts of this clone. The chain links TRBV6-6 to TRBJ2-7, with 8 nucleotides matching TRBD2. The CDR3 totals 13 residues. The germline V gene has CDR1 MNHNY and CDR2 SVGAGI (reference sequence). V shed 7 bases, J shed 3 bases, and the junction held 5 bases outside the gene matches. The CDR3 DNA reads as TGTGCCAGCACACCAAGCGGGAGCTACGAGCAGTACTTC. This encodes CASTPSGSYEQYF.

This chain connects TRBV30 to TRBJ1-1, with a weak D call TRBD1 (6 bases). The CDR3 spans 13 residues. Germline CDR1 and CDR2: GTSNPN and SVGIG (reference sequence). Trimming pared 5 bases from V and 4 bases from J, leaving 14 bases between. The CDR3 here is CAWLGQMGTEAFF. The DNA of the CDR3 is TGTGCCTGGCTGGGACAAATGGGCACTGAAGCTTTCTTT. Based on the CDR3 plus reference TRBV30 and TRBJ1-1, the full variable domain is SQTIHQWPATLVQPVGSPLSLECTVEGTSNPNLYWYRQAAGRGLQLLFYSVGIGQISSEVPQNLSASRPQDRQFILSSKKLLLSDSGFYLCAWLGQMGTEAFFGQGTRLTVV.

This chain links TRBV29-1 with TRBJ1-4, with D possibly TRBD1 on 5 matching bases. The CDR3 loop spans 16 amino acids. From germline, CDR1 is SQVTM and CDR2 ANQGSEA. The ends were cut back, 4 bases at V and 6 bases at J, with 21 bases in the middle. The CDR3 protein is CSVAGTTKYTHEKLFF. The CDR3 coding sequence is TGCAGCGTTGCCGGGACTACCAAATACACCCATGAAAAACTGTTTTTT.

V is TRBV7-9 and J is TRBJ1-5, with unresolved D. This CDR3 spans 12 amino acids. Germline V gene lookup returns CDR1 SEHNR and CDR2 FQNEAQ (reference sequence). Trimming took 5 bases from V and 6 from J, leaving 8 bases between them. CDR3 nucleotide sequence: TGTGCCAGCAGCGGCCCATTTCAGCCCCAGCATTTT. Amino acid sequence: CASSGPFQPQHF.

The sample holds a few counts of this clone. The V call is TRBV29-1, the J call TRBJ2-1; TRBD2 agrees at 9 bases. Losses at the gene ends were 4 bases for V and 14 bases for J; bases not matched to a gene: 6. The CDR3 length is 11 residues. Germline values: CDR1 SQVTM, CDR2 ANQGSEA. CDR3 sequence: CSVGVAGVKFF. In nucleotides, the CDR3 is TGCAGCGTTGGGGTAGCGGGAGTAAAGTTCTTC.

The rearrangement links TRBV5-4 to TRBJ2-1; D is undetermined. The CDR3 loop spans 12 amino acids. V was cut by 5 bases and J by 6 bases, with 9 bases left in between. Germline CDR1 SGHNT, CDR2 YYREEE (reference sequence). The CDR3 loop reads CASSLTSNEQFF. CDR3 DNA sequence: TGTGCCAGCAGTCTGACTTCCAATGAGCAGTTCTTC.

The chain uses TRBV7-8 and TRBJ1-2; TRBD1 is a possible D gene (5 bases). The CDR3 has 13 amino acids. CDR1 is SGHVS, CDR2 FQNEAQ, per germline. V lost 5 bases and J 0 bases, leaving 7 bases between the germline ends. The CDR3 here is CASSRTPNYGYTF. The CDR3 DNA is TGTGCCAGCAGCCGGACACCTAACTATGGCTACACCTTC.

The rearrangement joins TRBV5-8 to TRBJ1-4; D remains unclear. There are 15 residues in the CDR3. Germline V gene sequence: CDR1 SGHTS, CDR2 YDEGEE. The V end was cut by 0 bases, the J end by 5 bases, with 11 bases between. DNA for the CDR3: TGTGCCAGCAGCTTGGCCGTGACTCGAAATGAAAAACTGTTTTTT. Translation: CASSLAVTRNEKLFF.

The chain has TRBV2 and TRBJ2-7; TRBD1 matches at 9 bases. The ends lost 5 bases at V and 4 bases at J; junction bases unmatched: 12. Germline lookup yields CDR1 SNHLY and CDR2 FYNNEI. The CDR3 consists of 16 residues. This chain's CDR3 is CASSQGGGQGRYEQYF. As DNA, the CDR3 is TGTGCCAGCAGTCAAGGCGGGGGACAGGGAAGGTACGAGCAGTACTTC.

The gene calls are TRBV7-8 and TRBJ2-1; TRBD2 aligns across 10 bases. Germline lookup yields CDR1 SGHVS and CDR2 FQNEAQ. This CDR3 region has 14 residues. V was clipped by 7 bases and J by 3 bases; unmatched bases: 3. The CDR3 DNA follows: TGTGCCAGCAAGGCTAGCGGGAGCTACAATGAGCAGTTCTTC. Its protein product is CASKASGSYNEQFF.

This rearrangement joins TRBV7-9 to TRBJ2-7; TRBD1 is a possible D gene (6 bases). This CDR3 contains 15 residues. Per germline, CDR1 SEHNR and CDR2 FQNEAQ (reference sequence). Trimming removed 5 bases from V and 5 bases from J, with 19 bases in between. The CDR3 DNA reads TGTGCCAGCAGCCTCCCAAGGGGGTCAAACGACGAGCAGTACTTC. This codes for CASSLPRGSNDEQYF.

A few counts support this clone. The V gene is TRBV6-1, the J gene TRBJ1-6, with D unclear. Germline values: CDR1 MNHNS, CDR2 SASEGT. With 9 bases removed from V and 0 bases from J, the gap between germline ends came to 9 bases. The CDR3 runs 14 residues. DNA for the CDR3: TGTGCCAGGGATAGCGTCTCCTATAATTCACCCCTCCACTTT. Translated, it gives CARDSVSYNSPLHF.

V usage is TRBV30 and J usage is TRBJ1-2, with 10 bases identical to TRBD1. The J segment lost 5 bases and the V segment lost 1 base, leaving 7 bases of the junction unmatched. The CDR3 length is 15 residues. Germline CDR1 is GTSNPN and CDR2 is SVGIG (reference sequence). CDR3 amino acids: CAWSATGGGWYGYTF. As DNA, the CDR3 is TGTGCCTGGAGTGCGACAGGGGGCGGCTGGTATGGCTACACCTTC.

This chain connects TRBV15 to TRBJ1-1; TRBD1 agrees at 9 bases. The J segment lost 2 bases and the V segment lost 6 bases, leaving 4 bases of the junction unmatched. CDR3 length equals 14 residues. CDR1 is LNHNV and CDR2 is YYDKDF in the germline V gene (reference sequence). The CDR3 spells CATSRGQGNTEAFF. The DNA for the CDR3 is TGTGCCACCAGTAGGGGACAGGGAAACACTGAAGCTTTCTTT. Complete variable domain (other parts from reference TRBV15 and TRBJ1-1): DAMVIQNPRYQVTQFGKPVTLSCSQTLNHNVMYWYQQKSSQAPKLLFHYYDKDFNNEADTPDNFQSRRPNTSFCFLDIRSPGLGDTAMYLCATSRGQGNTEAFFGQGTRLTVV.

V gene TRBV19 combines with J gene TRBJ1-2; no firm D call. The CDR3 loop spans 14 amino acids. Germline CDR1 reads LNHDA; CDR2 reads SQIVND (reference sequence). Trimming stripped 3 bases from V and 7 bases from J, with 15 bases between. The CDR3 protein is CASSITHSEGGYTF. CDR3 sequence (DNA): TGTGCCAGTAGTATCACACATTCGGAGGGTGGCTACACCTTC.